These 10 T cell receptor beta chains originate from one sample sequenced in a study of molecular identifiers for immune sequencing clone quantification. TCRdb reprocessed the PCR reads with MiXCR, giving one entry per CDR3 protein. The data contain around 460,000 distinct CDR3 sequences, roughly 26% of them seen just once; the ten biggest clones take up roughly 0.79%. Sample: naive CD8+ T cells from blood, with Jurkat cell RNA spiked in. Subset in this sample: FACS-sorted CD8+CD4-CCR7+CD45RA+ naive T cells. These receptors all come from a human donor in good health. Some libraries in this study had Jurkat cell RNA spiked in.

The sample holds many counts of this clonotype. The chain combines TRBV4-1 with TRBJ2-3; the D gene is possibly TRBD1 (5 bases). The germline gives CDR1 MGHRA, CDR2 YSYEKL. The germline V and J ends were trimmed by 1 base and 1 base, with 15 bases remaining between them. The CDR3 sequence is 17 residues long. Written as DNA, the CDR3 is TGCGCCAGCAGCCAAGCCACCTTACAGGTTGGCACAGATACGCAGTATTTT. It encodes CASSQATLQVGTDTQYF.

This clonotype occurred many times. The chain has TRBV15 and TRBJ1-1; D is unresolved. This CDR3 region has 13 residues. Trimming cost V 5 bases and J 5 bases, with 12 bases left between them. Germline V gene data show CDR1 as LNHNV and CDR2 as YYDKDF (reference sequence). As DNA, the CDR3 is TGTGCCACCAGCGCCGAATGGGGTACTGAAGCTTTCTTT. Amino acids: CATSAEWGTEAFF.

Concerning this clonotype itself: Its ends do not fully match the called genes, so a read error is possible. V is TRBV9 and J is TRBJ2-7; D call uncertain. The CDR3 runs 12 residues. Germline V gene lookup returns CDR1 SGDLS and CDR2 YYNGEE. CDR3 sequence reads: CVSSVGSGEQYF. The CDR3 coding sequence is TGTGTCAGCAGCGTAGGATCGGGCGAGCAGTACTTC.

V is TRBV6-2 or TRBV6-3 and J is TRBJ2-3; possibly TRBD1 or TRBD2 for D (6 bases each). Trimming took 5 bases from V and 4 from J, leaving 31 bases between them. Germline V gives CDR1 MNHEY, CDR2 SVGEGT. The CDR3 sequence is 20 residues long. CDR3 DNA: TGTGCCAGCAGTACCAACCTGGACAGTCCGGGGGCACTTGGCTCAGATACGCAGTATTTT. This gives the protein CASSTNLDSPGALGSDTQYF.

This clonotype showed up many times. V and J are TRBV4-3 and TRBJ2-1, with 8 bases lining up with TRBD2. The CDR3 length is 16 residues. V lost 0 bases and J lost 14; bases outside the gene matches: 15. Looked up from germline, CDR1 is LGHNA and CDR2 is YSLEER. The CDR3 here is CASSQDREEAGESEFF. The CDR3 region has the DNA TGCGCCAGCAGCCAAGATAGAGAAGAAGCGGGGGAGTCTGAGTTCTTC.

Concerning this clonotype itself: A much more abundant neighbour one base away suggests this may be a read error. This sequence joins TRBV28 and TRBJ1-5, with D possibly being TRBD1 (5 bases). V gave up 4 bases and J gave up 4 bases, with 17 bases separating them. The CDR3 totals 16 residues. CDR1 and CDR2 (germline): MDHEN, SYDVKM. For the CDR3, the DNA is TGTGCCAGCAGTTCACCGAAACAGGCGGGGAATCAGCCCCAGCATTTT. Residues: CASSSPKQAGNQPQHF. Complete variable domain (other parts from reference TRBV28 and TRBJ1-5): DVKVTQSSRYLVKRTGEKVFLECVQDMDHENMFWYRQDPGLGLRLIYFSYDVKMKEKGDIPEGYSVSREKKERFSLILESASTNQTSMYLCASSSPKQAGNQPQHFGDGTRLSIL.

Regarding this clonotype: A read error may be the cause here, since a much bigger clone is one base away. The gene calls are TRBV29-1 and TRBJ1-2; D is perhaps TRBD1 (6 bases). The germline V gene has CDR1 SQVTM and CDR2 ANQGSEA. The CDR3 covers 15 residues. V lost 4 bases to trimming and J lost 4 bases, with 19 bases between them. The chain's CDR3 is CSVVDGRGAGYGYTF. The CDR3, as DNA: TGCAGCGTTGTAGATGGACGGGGGGCTGGCTATGGCTACACCTTC.

The CDR3 loop reads CASSSWDSTSTDTQYF. The CDR3 DNA is TGTGCCAGCAGCTCATGGGACAGCACTAGCACAGATACGCAGTATTTT. The V gene is TRBV11-2, the J gene TRBJ2-3; 7 positions agree with TRBD1. This CDR3 has 16 residues. With V trimmed by 4 bases and J by 0 bases, 7 bases remained unmatched. Germline V lookup: CDR1 SGHAT, CDR2 FQNNGV.

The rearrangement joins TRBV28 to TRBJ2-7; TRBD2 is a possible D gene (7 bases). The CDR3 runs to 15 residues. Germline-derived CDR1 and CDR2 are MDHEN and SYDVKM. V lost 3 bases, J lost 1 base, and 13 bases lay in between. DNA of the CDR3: TGTGCCAGCAGTTTGCGGGGGCTTATGTCCTACGAGCAGTACTTC. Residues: CASSLRGLMSYEQYF.

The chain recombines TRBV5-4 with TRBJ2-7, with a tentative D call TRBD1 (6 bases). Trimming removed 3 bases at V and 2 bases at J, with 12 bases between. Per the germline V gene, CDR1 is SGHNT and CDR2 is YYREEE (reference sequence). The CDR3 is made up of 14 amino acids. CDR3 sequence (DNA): TGTGCCAGCAGCTCATGGACAGTCCCCTACGAGCAGTACTTC. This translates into CASSSWTVPYEQYF.